This record concerns one T cell receptor (beta chain) sequence. Its antigen is undetermined. The data are from a study of OX40 agonist ivuxolimab in advanced cancers. Here immunoSEQ multiplex PCR was the method, and the copy in TCRdb shows in-frame clones only, minus some. Among under 40,000 clones listed, over 60% were seen once. The study's findings and limits: More expanded clones were seen, on average, in CD8+ T cells than in CD4+.

The CDR3 extends over 12 amino acids. Germline V gene lookup returns CDR1 SGHRS and CDR2 YFSETQ. V was trimmed by 0 bases and J by 6 bases, leaving 7 bases between them. The chain carries TRBV5-1 and TRBJ2-7; D remains unclear. The TCR comes from an adult with an advanced solid tumor such as melanoma, head and neck, liver or kidney cancer. The material sequenced was CD4+ or CD8+ T cells sorted from blood, taken in a trial of the OX40 agonist ivuxolimab. The CDR3 protein is CASSLAGPEQYF. The CDR3 DNA reads TGCGCCAGCAGCTTGGCAGGACCCGAGCAGTACTTC.